In this sample, the clone carrying this T cell receptor (beta chain) turned up once. Germline trimming cut 2 bases from V and 1 base from J; bases unmatched to any gene: 4. Germline V lookup: CDR1 SGHNT, CDR2 YYREEE (reference sequence). This CDR3 spans 15 amino acids. This sample was included in a study of OX40 agonist ivuxolimab in advanced cancers. Clones were read by immunoSEQ multiplex PCR, and TCRdb kept only the in-frame ones, dropping some. Altogether around 71,000 clones are present, about 73% being singletons, with the ten largest covering approximately 5.3%. The chain carries TRBV5-4 and TRBJ1-2; 8 nucleotides line up with TRBD1. The clonotype was recovered from an adult with an advanced solid tumor such as melanoma, head and neck, liver or kidney cancer. The sample in question was CD4+ or CD8+ T cells sorted from blood, obtained in a trial of the OX40 agonist ivuxolimab. The CDR3 region is CASSFPGGLNYGYTF. CDR3 DNA sequence: TGTGCCAGCAGCTTCCCAGGGGGCCTTAACTATGGCTACACCTTC.